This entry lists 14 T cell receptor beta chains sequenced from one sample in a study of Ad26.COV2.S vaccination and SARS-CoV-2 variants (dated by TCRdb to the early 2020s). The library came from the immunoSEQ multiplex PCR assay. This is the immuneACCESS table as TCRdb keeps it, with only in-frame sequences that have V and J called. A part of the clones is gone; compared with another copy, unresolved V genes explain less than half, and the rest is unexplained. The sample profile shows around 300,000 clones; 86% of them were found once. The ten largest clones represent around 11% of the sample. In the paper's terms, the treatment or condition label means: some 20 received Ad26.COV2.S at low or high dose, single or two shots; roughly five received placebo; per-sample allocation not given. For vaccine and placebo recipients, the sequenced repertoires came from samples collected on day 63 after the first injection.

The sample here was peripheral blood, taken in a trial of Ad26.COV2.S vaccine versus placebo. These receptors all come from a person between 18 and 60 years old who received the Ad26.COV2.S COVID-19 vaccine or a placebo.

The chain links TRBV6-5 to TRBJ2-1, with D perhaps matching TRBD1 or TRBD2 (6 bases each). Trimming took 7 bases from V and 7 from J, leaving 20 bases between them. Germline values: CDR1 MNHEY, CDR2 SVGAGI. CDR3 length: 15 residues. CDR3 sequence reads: CASTKRGPTGNEQFF. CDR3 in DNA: TGTGCCAGCACCAAACGGGGGCCGACCGGTAATGAGCAGTTCTTC.

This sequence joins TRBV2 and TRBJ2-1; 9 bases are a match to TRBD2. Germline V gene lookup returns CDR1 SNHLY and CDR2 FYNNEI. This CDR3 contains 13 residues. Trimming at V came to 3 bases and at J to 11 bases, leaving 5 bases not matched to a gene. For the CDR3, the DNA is TGTGCCAGCAGTGAGTCCCTAGCGGGAAAGCAGTTCTTC. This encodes CASSESLAGKQFF.

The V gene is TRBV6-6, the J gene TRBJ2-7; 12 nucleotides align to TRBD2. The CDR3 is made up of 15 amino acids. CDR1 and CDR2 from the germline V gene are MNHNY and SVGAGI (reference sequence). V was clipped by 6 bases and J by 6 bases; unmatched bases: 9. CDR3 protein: CASSLLAGGPLEQYF. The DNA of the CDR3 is TGTGCCAGCAGCCTGCTAGCGGGGGGGCCGCTCGAGCAGTACTTC.

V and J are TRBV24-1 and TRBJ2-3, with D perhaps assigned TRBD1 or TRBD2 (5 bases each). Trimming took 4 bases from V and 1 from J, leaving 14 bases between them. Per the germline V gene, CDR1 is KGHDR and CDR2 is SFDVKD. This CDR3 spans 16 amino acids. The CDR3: CATSDPGRRRTDTQYF. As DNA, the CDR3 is TGTGCCACCAGTGACCCGGGACGGAGGCGCACAGATACGCAGTATTTT.

The CDR3 here is CASSPTDRGRPYEQYF. Here the CDR3 DNA reads TGTGCCAGCAGCCCTACCGACAGGGGACGTCCCTACGAGCAGTACTTC. V gene TRBV7-6 combines with J gene TRBJ2-7; 8 positions match TRBD1. The V segment lost 5 bases and the J segment 2 bases; nucleotides outside the gene matches: 11. The CDR3 contains 16 residues. Germline CDR1 reads SGHVS; CDR2 reads FNYEAQ.

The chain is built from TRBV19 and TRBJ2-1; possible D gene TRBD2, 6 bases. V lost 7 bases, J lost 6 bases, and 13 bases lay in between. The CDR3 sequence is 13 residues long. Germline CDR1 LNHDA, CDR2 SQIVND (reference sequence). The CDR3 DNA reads TGTGCCAGTAATCCGTGGGACTCCAATGAGCAGTTCTTC. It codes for CASNPWDSNEQFF.

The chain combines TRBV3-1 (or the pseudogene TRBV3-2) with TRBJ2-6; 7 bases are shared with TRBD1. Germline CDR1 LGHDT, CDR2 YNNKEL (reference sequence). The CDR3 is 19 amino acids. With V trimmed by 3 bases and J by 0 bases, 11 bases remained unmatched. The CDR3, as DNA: TGTGCCAGCAGCCACCTCGGACAGGCCGCTTCCTCTGGGGCCAACGTCCTGACTTTC. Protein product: CASSHLGQAASSGANVLTF.

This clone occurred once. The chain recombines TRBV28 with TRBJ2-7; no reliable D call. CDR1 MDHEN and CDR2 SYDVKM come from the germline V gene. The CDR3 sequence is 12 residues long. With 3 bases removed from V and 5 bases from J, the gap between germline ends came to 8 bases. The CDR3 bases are TGTGCCAGCAGTTTCCTTCGAAACGAGCAGTACTTC. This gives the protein CASSFLRNEQYF.

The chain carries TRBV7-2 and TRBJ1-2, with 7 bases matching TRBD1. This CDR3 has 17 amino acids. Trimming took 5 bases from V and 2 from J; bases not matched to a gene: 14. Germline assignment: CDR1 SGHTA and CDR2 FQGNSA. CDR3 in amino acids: CASSQTNSRTGNYGYTF. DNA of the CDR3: TGTGCCAGCAGCCAGACCAATTCTCGGACAGGCAACTATGGCTACACCTTC.

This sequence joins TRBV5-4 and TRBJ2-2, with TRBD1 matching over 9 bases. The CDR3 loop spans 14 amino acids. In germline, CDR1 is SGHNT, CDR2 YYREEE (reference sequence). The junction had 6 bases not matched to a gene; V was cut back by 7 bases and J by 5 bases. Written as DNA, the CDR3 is TGTGCCAGCGGGGACAGGGCCACTACCGGGGAGCTGTTTTTT. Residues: CASGDRATTGELFF.

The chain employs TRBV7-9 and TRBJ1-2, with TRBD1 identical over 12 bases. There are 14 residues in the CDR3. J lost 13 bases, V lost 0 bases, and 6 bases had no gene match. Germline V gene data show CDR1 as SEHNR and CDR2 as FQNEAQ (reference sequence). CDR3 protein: CASSLAGTGGECTF. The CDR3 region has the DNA TGTGCCAGCAGCTTAGCCGGGACAGGGGGCGAGTGCACCTTC. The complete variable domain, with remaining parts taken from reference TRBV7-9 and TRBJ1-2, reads DTGVSQNPRHKITKRGQNVTFRCDPISEHNRLYWYRQTLGQGPEFLTYFQNEAQLEKSRLLSDRFSAERPKGSFSTLEIQRTEQGDSAMYLCASSLAGTGGECTFGSGTRLTVV.

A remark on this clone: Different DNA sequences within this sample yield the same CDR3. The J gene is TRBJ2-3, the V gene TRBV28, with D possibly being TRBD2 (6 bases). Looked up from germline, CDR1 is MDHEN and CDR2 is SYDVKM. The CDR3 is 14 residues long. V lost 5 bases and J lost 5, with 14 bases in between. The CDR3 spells CASSLGGRKDTQYF. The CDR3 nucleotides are TGTGCCAGCAGTCTCGGGGGAAGGAAAGATACGCAGTATTTT.

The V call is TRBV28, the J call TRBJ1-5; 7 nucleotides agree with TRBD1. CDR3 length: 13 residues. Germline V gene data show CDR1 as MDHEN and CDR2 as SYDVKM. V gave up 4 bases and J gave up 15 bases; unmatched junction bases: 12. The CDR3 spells CASSSGRQGSPHF. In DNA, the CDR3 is TGTGCCAGCAGTTCGGGGAGACAGGGTTCTCCGCATTTT.

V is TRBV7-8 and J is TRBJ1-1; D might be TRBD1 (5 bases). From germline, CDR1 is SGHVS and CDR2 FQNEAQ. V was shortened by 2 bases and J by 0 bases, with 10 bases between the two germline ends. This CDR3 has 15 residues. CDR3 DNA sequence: TGTGCCAGCAGCTTACGTGGGGGACTGAACACTGAAGCTTTCTTT. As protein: CASSLRGGLNTEAFF. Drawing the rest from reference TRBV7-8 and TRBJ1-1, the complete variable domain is GAGVSQSPRYKVAKRGQDVALRCDPISGHVSLFWYQQALGQGPEFLTYFQNEAQLDKSGLPSDRFFAERPEGSVSTLKIQRTQQEDSAVYLCASSLRGGLNTEAFFGQGTRLTVV.